The present entry profiles one TCR beta chain with its context. This clone was detected once. Its antigen remains undetermined. Base qualities are not at hand, and no much larger clone is one base apart. What this sample's time point label stands for: pre-treatment sample, taken before nivolumab and TIL therapy. A phase I trial run at two centers enrolled adults with stage 4 NSCLC between October 2017 and early 2020. The samples were drawn from an open-label, single-arm phase I trial testing tumor-infiltrating lymphocyte therapy combined with nivolumab in advanced non-small cell lung cancer. Blood mononuclear cells were isolated from EDTA tubes by Ficoll gradient and were snap-frozen as pellets, and DNA was extracted with a Qiagen mini-prep kit. This sample was included in a study of TIL therapy for anti-PD-1-resistant metastatic lung cancer (dated by TCRdb to about 2021). Regarding the complete study: Tumors were harvested before any PD-1/PD-L1 blockade; patients then received nivolumab, and those progressing received lymphodepletion, expanded TIL infusion and IL-2. The cohort was predominantly lung adenocarcinoma, with a few EGFR-mutant and two ALK-rearranged tumors, and half of patients were current or former smokers. Enrolled patients had a median age of around 49 years (range roughly 38-75) and a median tumor PD-L1 proportion score of around 5.9%. Clonotypes were tracked across tumor, expanded TIL product and serial blood samples by T cell receptor beta sequencing of tumor and peripheral blood. A median non-synonymous tumor mutation burden of under 1.9 mutations per megabase was determined across the cohort by whole-exome sequencing.

Overall study outcomes, separate from this receptor: The baseline peripheral repertoire was partially replaced by infused TIL clonotypes, which then decayed over months, and persistence showed no apparent association with response. The study protocol defined all tumor marker inferences as exploratory. Generalizability was limited because the cohort was highly selected, with more treatment-naive, never-smoker and oncogene-addicted patients included than is typical.

Using bias-controlled multiplex PCR with the immunoSEQ v3 hsTCRB kit, the TCR beta CDR3 regions were amplified from genomic DNA. TCR libraries were sequenced on an Illumina NextSeq 500 to 1.5 million to 2 million read pairs for survey level or about 5-6 million for deep level. Processing in the source paper ran as follows. Clonality was reported by immunoSEQ Analyzer software, which also assigned V, D and J genes and filtered out non-productive sequences. To compare repertoires between infused TIL and blood, productive Simpson clonality was used along with the Morisita overlap index of productive TRB rearrangements. The absolute count of a clonotype in blood was estimated by multiplying the lymphocyte count by the CD3+ fraction and by the productive frequency of the clone. Not all clones reach the TCRdb copy of this immuneACCESS table, which keeps in-frame sequences only. Checked studies attribute under half of the gap to unresolved V genes and leave the rest unexplained. D and trimming come from the DNA, and the V and J calls and clone size come from that table. Present in this sample are 20,000 or so clones, roughly 85% of which were seen just once. The ten largest clones add up to about 2.3% of the sample.

This TCR was sampled from a person aged 25-85 years with non-small cell lung cancer. Sequenced material: blood, taken at baseline.

At the DNA level, the sequence is TGTGCCAGCAGCCAAGGCGCTCCGGGACTAGGCTACGAGCAGTACTTC. Its protein product is CASSQGAPGLGYEQYF. Rearrangement joined TRBV4-2 to TRBJ2-7, and 8 junction bases match TRBD2. The germline V and J ends show losses of 1 base and 3 bases respectively, and no gene match explains 8 bases of the junction. CDR1 and CDR2 were assigned from the germline V gene as LGHNA and YNFKEQ. Counted from cysteine to phenylalanine, this CDR3 has 16 amino acids. Just the 48-base CDR3 DNA is kept, in frame starting at base 1.